This T cell receptor beta chain was identified during a study of shared T cell receptors in the human thymus. Sequenced by immunoSEQ multiplex PCR; TCRdb stores in-frame clones only, minus some. Among 720,000 or so clones, approximately 85% were seen once, and the ten largest hold approximately 0.01%. Germline loops: CDR1 SGHDN, CDR2 FVKESK. V lost 0 bases and J 7 bases, leaving 27 bases between the germline ends. The CDR3 length is 20 residues. The same sample was also used in a study of human thymus T cells. That paper adds: Repertoires from thymus and blood appeared to show biased V and J gene usage.

The receptor was isolated from a girl less than two years old with a congenital heart defect. Sequences were obtained from thymocytes. The V gene is TRBV14, the J gene TRBJ1-4; a possible D gene is TRBD1 (5 bases). CDR3 sequence reads: CASSQDRNHQGHFAVEKLFF. The CDR3 region has the DNA TGTGCCAGCAGCCAAGATCGGAACCATCAGGGCCACTTTGCCGTTGAAAAACTGTTTTTT. Combining the CDR3 with reference TRBV14 and TRBJ1-4 gives the whole variable domain EAGVTQFPSHSVIEKGQTVTLRCDPISGHDNLYWYRRVMGKEIKFLLHFVKESKQDESGMPNNRFLAERTGGTYSTLKVQPAELEDSGVYFCASSQDRNHQGHFAVEKLFFGSGTQLSVL.